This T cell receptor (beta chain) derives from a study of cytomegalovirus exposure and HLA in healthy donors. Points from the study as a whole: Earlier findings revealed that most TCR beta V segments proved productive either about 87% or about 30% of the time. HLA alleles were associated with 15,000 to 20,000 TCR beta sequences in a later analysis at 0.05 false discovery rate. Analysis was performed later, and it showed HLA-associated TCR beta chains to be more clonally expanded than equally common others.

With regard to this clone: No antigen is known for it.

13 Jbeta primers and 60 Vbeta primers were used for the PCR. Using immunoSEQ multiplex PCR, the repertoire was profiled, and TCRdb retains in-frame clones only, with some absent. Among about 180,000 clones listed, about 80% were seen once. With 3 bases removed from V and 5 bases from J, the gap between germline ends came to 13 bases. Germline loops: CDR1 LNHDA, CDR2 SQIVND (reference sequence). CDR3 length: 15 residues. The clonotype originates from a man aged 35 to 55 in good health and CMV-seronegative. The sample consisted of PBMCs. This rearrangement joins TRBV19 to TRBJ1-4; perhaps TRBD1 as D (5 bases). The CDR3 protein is CASSITRARNEKLFF. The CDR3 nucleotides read TGTGCCAGTAGTATTACCAGGGCCCGCAATGAAAAACTGTTTTTT. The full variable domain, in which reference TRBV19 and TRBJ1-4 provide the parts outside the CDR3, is DGGITQSPKYLFRKEGQNVTLSCEQNLNHDAMYWYRQDPGQGLRLIYYSQIVNDFQKGDIAEGYSVSREKKESFPLTVTSAQKNPTAFYLCASSITRARNEKLFFGSGTQLSVL.